The rows below give T cell receptor beta chains drawn from one sample of a study of shared clonotypes between healthy human individuals. This table comes from immunoSEQ multiplex PCR, and its TCRdb copy is limited to in-frame clones, with some not included. The sample comprises millions of clones, more than 85% of which are singletons, and under 2% rests with the top ten. Sequenced material: naive CD8+ T cells from PBMCs. The receptors originated from a man aged 18-30 years in good health. Some clones in this sample may be carry-over from other donors' samples. Each CDR3 is given with its conserved first and last residue. D genes are given only for firm matches. Some rows have no size entry. The others give once, few or many, or a class for an expanded clone.

cdr3_nt,cdr3_aa,clone_size,j_call,v_call,d_call
TGTGCCAGTACCCCAAGGAGGGAAGTAGGCACTGAAGCTTTCTTT,CASTPRREVGTEAFF,few,TRBJ1-1,TRBV19,-
TGCAGCGTTTCCCCCGGGGCCCTTGATGGGACCCAGTACTTC,CSVSPGALDGTQYF,-,TRBJ2-5,TRBV29-1,-
TGTGCCAGCACCGGCCTAGCGGGAGCAGATGAGCAGTTCTTC,CASTGLAGADEQFF,-,TRBJ2-1,TRBV28,TRBD2
TGTGCCAGCAGCTTAGGTCCCCCGCAGACCGGGGAGCTGTTTTTT,CASSLGPPQTGELFF,once,TRBJ2-2,TRBV7-2,-
TGCAGCATCAGGACTAGCGGGGTGTACGAGCAGTACTTC,CSIRTSGVYEQYF,once,TRBJ2-7,TRBV29-1,TRBD2
TGCGCCAGCAGCTTGGCGGCAGGGGGGCCGGTAACTAATGAAAAACTGTTTTTT,CASSLAAGGPVTNEKLFF,-,TRBJ1-4,TRBV5-1,TRBD1
TGTGCCAGCAGAGACAGGGGGCGGGACACCGGGGAGCTGTTTTTT,CASRDRGRDTGELFF,-,TRBJ2-2,TRBV28,TRBD1
TGTGCCAGCAAAAGAAACCGGGGTCAGGGCAACACTGAAGCTTTCTTT,CASKRNRGQGNTEAFF,-,TRBJ1-1,TRBV27,-
TGTGCCAGTGGGTCCGGACCGAGTTCGAACACCGGGGAGCTGTTTTTT,CASGSGPSSNTGELFF,-,TRBJ2-2,TRBV19,-
TGTGCCAGCACCCCCCCGGGCACTGAAGCTTTCTTT,CASTPPGTEAFF,-,TRBJ1-1,TRBV7-9,-
TGTGCCAGCAGCACCAGCGGGACTTTATACGAGCAGTACTTC,CASSTSGTLYEQYF,-,TRBJ2-7,TRBV7-9,TRBD2
TGTGCCATCAGTGAAAACTCAGCGGCCTACAATGAGCAGTTCTTC,CAISENSAAYNEQFF,once,TRBJ2-1,TRBV10-3,-
TGCGCCAGCAGCCAAGATCCACGGAGCTCCTACGAGCAGTACTTC,CASSQDPRSSYEQYF,-,TRBJ2-7,TRBV4-1,-
TGTGCCAGCAGCGCCGTGCAGGGGACTGAGCAGTTCTTC,CASSAVQGTEQFF,-,TRBJ2-1,TRBV7-2,-
TGTGCCACCCTCCGGGGGTCGGTGGACTATGGCTACACCTTC,CATLRGSVDYGYTF,-,TRBJ1-2,TRBV7-2,-
TGTGCCAGCAGCTCATCTTCGGACACAATATTCTCCTACGAGCAGTACTTC,CASSSSSDTIFSYEQYF,-,TRBJ2-7,TRBV7-9,-
TGCGCCAGCAGGGGATACGACAGGACAACCAAAGGAGAGACCCAGTACTTC,CASRGYDRTTKGETQYF,-,TRBJ2-5,TRBV5-1,-
TGTGCCAGCAGCGTAGGGGACAGACCCAGCTACGAGCAGTACTTC,CASSVGDRPSYEQYF,-,TRBJ2-7,TRBV9,TRBD1
TGTGCCAGCAGCTTATCCCACTCTAACCAAGAGACCCAGTACTTC,CASSLSHSNQETQYF,-,TRBJ2-5,TRBV7-3,-
TGTGCCAGCAGTGAAGCGATAGTAGCGGCGAACTACGAGCAGTACTTC,CASSEAIVAANYEQYF,-,TRBJ2-7,TRBV2,-
TGTGCCAGCAGTCCTAGGGTTTCCTACGAGCAGTACTTC,CASSPRVSYEQYF,-,TRBJ2-7,TRBV27,-
TGTGCCAGTAGTATCAGTAGCTCCTACAATGAGCAGTTCTTC,CASSISSSYNEQFF,-,TRBJ2-1,TRBV19,-
TGTGCCAGCAGCTTAGCGGGGCCTGCCTACGAGCAGTACTTC,CASSLAGPAYEQYF,-,TRBJ2-7,TRBV7-9,-
TGTGCCACCCAGGCCTTTGACAGGGCCGTCGGGACCGGGGAGCTGTTTTTT,CATQAFDRAVGTGELFF,once,TRBJ2-2,TRBV27,TRBD1
TGTGCCAGCAGCCTCGTTGGGGGGGCGGGTCAGCCCCAGCATTTT,CASSLVGGAGQPQHF,-,TRBJ1-5,TRBV27,-
TGCGCCAGCAGCTTCGCCCAGGGGGACACCGGGGAGCTGTTTTTT,CASSFAQGDTGELFF,-,TRBJ2-2,TRBV5-1,TRBD1
TGTGCCAGCACTGGAGGGAGTAACGATGAGCAGTTCTTC,CASTGGSNDEQFF,-,TRBJ2-1,TRBV28,-
TGTGCCAGCAGCTTTCCGCCCCAGCATTTT,CASSFPPQHF,-,TRBJ1-5,TRBV5-8,-
TGTGCCAGCAGCGCACCCCGGGGTGGAAATCAGCCCCAGCATTTT,CASSAPRGGNQPQHF,-,TRBJ1-5,TRBV21-1,-
TGTGCCAGCACCTTCCCGACAGGGAGGGCAGATACGCAGTATTTT,CASTFPTGRADTQYF,-,TRBJ2-3,TRBV2,-
TGTGCCAGCAGCTTGCTGACAGCCGGGGAGCTGTTTTTT,CASSLLTAGELFF,-,TRBJ2-2,TRBV5-6,-
TGTGCCAGCAGCCCCCGGAGGGCAGCTAGCGGGGAGATGGGGGAGACCCAGTACTTC,CASSPRRAASGEMGETQYF,-,TRBJ2-5,TRBV7-9,TRBD2
TGTGCCAGCAGCCAGGCCGGGACATACTATGGCTACACCTTC,CASSQAGTYYGYTF,-,TRBJ1-2,TRBV16,-
TGCGCCAGCAGCTGGGGGTCTCGGACCGAGCAGTACTTC,CASSWGSRTEQYF,-,TRBJ2-7,TRBV5-1,-
TGTGCCACCAGCGCTTCCCTGGGGGGGTCAGGTCTCGGCTACACCTTC,CATSASLGGSGLGYTF,-,TRBJ1-2,TRBV15,-
TGTGCCAGCAGTGCGGGGGCACCGGCCTACGAGCAGTACTTC,CASSAGAPAYEQYF,-,TRBJ2-7,TRBV28,-
TGTGCCAGCAGCGCCGCCGGGACAGGATCCTACGAGCAGTACTTC,CASSAAGTGSYEQYF,-,TRBJ2-7,TRBV9,TRBD1
TGTGCCAGCAGCTTGCAGGGGGCGGGCGCGGATACGCAGTATTTT,CASSLQGAGADTQYF,-,TRBJ2-3,TRBV5-5,TRBD1
TGTGCCAGTACCGAGACCGGGACAGAAGAGACCCAGTACTTC,CASTETGTEETQYF,-,TRBJ2-5,TRBV19,TRBD1
TGTGCCAGTAGCCACCGGGACAGGGAATGGAACACTGAAGCTTTCTTT,CASSHRDREWNTEAFF,-,TRBJ1-1,TRBV19,TRBD1
TGTGCCAGCAGAGACGTTTCTAGCACAGATACGCAGTATTTT,CASRDVSSTDTQYF,-,TRBJ2-3,TRBV27,-
TGTGCCAGTAGTACGTGGGGGGTCTCCTACGAGCAGTACTTC,CASSTWGVSYEQYF,-,TRBJ2-7,TRBV19,-
TGTGCCACCCGACCCCGGGGGCTAGCGGGAGGTCCGAATGAGCAGTTCTTC,CATRPRGLAGGPNEQFF,-,TRBJ2-1,TRBV2,TRBD2
TGTGCCAGCAGTTCCAGTGTCGGGGAGATCAGCTATGGCTACACCTTC,CASSSSVGEISYGYTF,-,TRBJ1-2,TRBV27,-
TGTGCCAGCAGTTTATCCACAACCTACGAGCAGTACTTC,CASSLSTTYEQYF,-,TRBJ2-7,TRBV27,-
TGCGCCAGCAGCGTGGGGATCAACACTGAAGCTTTCTTT,CASSVGINTEAFF,-,TRBJ1-1,TRBV10-1,-
TGTGCCAGCAGCCCAGGACGGACCACTGAAGCTTTCTTT,CASSPGRTTEAFF,once,TRBJ1-1,TRBV11-2,-
TGTGCCAGCAGCCAAGTTGCCGGATGGGATGAGCAGTTCTTC,CASSQVAGWDEQFF,-,TRBJ2-1,TRBV14,-
TGTGCCAGCAGTTTAGCCGGTAGGGGGTACACTGAAGCTTTCTTT,CASSLAGRGYTEAFF,few,TRBJ1-1,TRBV28,-
TGTGCCAGCAGTTTCGTGAGTTCTAACTATGGCTACACCTTC,CASSFVSSNYGYTF,-,TRBJ1-2,TRBV27,-
TGTGCCAGCAGTGAATCTGTTAGCGAGTCGAACACCGGGGAGCTGTTTTTT,CASSESVSESNTGELFF,-,TRBJ2-2,TRBV2,-
TGTGCCAGCAGCTTTCGTGGGACAGGCGTCCCCGGGGAGCTGTTTTTT,CASSFRGTGVPGELFF,-,TRBJ2-2,TRBV7-9,TRBD1
TGTGCCAGCAGCTCCCGGACAGGGGGCTACAATGAGCAGTTCTTC,CASSSRTGGYNEQFF,-,TRBJ2-1,TRBV7-6,TRBD1
TGTGCCAGCACCCGAGCCTACAGCCCCTACGAGCAGTACTTC,CASTRAYSPYEQYF,-,TRBJ2-7,TRBV6-5,-
TGTGCCAGCAGTTTTTGGCCCCCAAGACAGCCGCTAGCTAACTATGGCTACACCTTC,CASSFWPPRQPLANYGYTF,-,TRBJ1-2,TRBV27,-